One TCR beta chain is described in this entry. This clone's antigen is unknown. Base qualities are missing; no much larger clone stands one base away. The immunoSEQ Assay, a bias-controlled multiplex PCR, was used to amplify TCRbeta CDR3 regions from genomic DNA. On the study's bioinformatics: The number of nucleated cells in each sample was estimated by amplification of reference gene primers within the assay. To quantify the absolute abundance of each unique TCRbeta CDR3 rearrangement, sequence reads were collapsed and filtered. Productive Simpson clonality was computed per sample as the square root of Simpson's diversity index over productive rearrangements. TCRdb took over this immuneACCESS table, retaining in-frame rearrangements with V and J assigned. Such tables are incomplete; in checked studies, under half of the missing clones stem from an unresolved V gene, and the remainder is unexplained. That table supplies the V and J calls and clone size; D and trimming were determined from the DNA. This sample comprises approximately 50,000 clones, around 83% of them detected only once. Of the sample, less than 20% is held by the ten largest clones.

The entry originates in a study of blood T cell repertoires in COVID-19 (dated by TCRdb to the early 2020s). For the wider study: Collaborator samples came from the United States, Italy and Spain and covered acute and convalescent phases of COVID-19. The material from the prospective study consisted of cDNA or gDNA derived from T cells, B-cell-depleted T cells, or PBMCs. The dataset comprised deeply sampled blood TCRbeta repertoires from subjects exposed to, actively infected with, or recovered from COVID-19. The repertoires were released in a freely available public database intended as a resource for research on the immune response to SARS-CoV-2. Samples came from the ongoing ImmuneRACE study (first 160 participants) plus 1,254 subjects from 6 global collaborators. The sample metadata nearly always contained a de-identified subject ID, COVID-19 status, age in years and sex. Where available, HLA class I and class II types were taken from metadata supplied by the sample provider and were not determined by assay-based typing. Results the study describes overall, beyond this receptor: The quantity of clinical and demographic metadata differed by source and by participant and was supplied without curation.

Each collaborating institution followed its own protocols to collect whole blood in K2EDTA tubes. Collaborator samples were shipped for TCRbeta analysis as frozen whole blood, isolated PBMCs, or DNA extracted from either sample type. V was cut back by 0 bases and J by 5 bases, leaving a gap of 20 bases between them. From cysteine to phenylalanine, the CDR3 is 17 amino acids long. Only the CDR3 region is kept as DNA, spanning 51 bases read in frame from base 1. The germline V gene yields SGHRS for CDR1 and YFSETQ for CDR2. In this chain, TRBV5-1 is recombined with TRBJ1-1; TRBD1 is a possible D gene, resting on 5 matching bases. Sequencing input: peripheral blood. This clonotype was sampled from a human donor in a cohort sampled during active COVID-19. The encoded CDR3 is CASSLEGQGHYATEAFF. The nucleotide sequence reads TGCGCCAGCAGCTTGGAGGGTCAGGGCCATTATGCAACTGAAGCTTTCTTT. Here the CDR3 is joined to the reference TRBV5-1 and TRBJ1-1 genes, and the full variable domain is: KAGVTQTPRYLIKTRGQQVTLSCSPISGHRSVSWYQQTPGQGLQFLFEYFSETQRNKGNFPGRFSGRQFSNSRSEMNVSTLELGDSALYLCASSLEGQGHYATEAFFGQGTRLTVV.